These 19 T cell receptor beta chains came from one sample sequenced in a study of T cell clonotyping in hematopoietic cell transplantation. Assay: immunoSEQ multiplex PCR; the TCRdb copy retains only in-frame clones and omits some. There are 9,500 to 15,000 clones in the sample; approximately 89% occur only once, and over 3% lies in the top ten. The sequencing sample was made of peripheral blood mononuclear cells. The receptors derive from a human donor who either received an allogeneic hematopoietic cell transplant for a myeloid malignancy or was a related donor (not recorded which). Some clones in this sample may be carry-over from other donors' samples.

The CDR3 sequence: CASSQGGVGGGETQYF. In DNA form, the CDR3 reads TGTGCCAGCAGCCAAGGCGGGGTGGGAGGTGGTGAGACCCAGTACTTC. This chain uses TRBV4-2 with TRBJ2-5; the D gene is possibly TRBD2 (6 bases). The CDR3 totals 16 residues. CDR1 and CDR2 (germline): LGHNA, YNFKEQ. Trimming removed 1 base at V and 5 bases at J, with 17 bases between.

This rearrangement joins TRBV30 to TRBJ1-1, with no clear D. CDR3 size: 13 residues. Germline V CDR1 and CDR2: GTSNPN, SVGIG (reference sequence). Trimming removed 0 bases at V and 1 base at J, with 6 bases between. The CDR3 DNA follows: TGTGCCTGGAGTGTATGGGGGAACACTGAAGCTTTCTTT. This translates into CAWSVWGNTEAFF.

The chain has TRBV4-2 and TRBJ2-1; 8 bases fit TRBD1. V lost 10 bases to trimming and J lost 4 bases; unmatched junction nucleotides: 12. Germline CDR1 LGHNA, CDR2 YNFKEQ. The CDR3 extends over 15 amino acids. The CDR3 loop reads CATEGGQVGYNEQFF. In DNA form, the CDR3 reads TGTGCCACCGAGGGGGGACAGGTGGGGTACAATGAGCAGTTCTTC.

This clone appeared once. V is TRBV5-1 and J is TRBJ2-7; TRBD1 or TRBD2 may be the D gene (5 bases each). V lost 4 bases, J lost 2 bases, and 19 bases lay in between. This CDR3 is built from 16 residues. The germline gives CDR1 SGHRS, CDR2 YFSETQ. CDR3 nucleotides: TGCGCCAGCAGCCCGCCTGAGGGGACCCGAACCTACGAGCAGTACTTC. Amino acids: CASSPPEGTRTYEQYF.

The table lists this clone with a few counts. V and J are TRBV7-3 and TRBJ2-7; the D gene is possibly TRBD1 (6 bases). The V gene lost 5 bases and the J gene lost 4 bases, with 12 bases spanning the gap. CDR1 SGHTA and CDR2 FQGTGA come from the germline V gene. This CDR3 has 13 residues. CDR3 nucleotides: TGTGCCAGCAGCCTCGAGCAGGGGTACGAGCAGTACTTC. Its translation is CASSLEQGYEQYF.

CDR3 sequence: CACTGTGETQYF. As DNA, the CDR3 is TGTGCCTGTACTGGAACAGGGGAGACCCAGTACTTC. V usage is TRBV30 and J usage is TRBJ2-5, with a weak D call TRBD1 (6 bases). Trimming cost V 6 bases and J 5 bases, with 13 bases left between them. Germline CDR1 GTSNPN, CDR2 SVGIG (reference sequence). This CDR3 contains 12 residues.

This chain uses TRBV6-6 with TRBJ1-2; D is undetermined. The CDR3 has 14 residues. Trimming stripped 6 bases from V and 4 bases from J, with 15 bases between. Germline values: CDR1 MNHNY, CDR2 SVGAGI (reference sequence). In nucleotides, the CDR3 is TGTGCCAGCAGCCCCCATACAGACGGCTATGGCTACACCTTC. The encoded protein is CASSPHTDGYGYTF.

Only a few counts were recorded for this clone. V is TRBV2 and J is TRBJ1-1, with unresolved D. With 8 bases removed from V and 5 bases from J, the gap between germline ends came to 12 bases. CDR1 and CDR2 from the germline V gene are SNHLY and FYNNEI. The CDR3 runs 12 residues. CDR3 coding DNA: TGTGCCAGCGCCCTCTTCGTTACTGAAGCTTTCTTT. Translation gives CASALFVTEAFF. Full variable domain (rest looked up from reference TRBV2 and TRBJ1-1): EPEVTQTPSHQVTQMGQEVILRCVPISNHLYFYWYRQILGQKVEFLVSFYNNEISEKSEIFDDQFSVERPDGSNFTLKIRSTKLEDSAMYFCASALFVTEAFFGQGTRLTVV.

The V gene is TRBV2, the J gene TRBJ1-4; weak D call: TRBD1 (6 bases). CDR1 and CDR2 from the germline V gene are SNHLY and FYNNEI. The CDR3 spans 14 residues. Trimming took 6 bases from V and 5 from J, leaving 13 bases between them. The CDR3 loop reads CASSTGMGNEKLFF. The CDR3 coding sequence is TGTGCCAGCAGCACAGGGATGGGAAATGAAAAACTGTTTTTT.

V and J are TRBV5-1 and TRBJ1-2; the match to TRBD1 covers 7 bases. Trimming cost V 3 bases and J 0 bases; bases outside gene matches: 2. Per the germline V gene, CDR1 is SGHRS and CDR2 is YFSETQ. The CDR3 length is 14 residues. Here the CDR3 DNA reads TGCGCCAGCAGCTCCGACAGGGCTAACTATGGCTACACCTTC. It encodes CASSSDRANYGYTF.

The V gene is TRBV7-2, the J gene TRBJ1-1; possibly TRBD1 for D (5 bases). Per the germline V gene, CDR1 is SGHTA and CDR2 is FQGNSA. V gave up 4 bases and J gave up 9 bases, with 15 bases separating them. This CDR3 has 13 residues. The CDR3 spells CASSSEGNEKAFF. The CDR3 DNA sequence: TGTGCCAGCAGCTCAGAGGGGAACGAGAAAGCTTTCTTT.

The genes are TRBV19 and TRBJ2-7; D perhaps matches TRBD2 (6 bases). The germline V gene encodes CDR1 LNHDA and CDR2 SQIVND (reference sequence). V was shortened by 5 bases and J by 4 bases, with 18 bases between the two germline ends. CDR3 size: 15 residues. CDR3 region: CASSFTGTPLYEQYF. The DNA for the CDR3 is TGTGCCAGTAGTTTCACCGGGACTCCTCTTTACGAGCAGTACTTC.

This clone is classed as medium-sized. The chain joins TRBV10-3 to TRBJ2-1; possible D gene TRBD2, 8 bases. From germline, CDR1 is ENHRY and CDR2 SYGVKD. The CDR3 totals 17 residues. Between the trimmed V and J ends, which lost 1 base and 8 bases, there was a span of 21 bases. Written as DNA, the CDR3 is TGTGCCATCAGTGAGTTTCCAGGGGGGCAGACTAGCGATGAGCAGTTCTTC. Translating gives CAISEFPGGQTSDEQFF.

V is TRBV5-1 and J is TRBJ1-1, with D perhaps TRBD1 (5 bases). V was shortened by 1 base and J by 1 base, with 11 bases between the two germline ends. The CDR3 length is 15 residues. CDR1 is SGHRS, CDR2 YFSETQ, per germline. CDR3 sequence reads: CASSLLTRANTEAFF. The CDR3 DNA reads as TGCGCCAGCAGCTTGTTAACCAGGGCGAACACTGAAGCTTTCTTT.

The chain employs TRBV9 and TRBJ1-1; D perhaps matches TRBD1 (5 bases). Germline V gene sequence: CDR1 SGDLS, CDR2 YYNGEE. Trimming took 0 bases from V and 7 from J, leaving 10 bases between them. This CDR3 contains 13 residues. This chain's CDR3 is CASSVVPGGEAFF. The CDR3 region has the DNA TGTGCCAGCAGCGTAGTTCCCGGGGGTGAAGCTTTCTTT.

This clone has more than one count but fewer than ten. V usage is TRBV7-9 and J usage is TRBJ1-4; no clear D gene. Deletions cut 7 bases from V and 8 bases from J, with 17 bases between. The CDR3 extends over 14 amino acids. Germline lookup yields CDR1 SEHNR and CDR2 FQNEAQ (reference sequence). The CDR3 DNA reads TGTGCCAGCACCCTCACGATGGGGTTCGAAAAACTGTTTTTT. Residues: CASTLTMGFEKLFF.

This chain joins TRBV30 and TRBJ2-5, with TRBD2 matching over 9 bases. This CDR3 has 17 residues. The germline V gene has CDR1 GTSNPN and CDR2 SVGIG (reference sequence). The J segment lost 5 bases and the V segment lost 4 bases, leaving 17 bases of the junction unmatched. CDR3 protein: CAWMATSGPRPLETQYF. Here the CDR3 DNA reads TGTGCCTGGATGGCGACTAGCGGACCCCGGCCGCTGGAGACCCAGTACTTC.

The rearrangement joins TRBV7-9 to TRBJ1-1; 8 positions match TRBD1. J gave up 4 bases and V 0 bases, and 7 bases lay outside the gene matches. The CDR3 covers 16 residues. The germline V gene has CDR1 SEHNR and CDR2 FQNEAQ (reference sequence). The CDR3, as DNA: TGTGCCAGCAGCTTAGCCTCCGGGACAGGAAGCACTGAAGCTTTCTTT. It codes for CASSLASGTGSTEAFF.

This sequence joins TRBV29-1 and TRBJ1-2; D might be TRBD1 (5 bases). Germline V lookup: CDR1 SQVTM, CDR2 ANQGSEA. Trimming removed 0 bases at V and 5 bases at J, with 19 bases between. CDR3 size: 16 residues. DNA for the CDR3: TGCAGCGTTGAAGATCCTGGACAAGGTACGGGGTATGGCTACACCTTC. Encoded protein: CSVEDPGQGTGYGYTF.